This T cell receptor beta chain was captured by sequencing in a study of blood T cell repertoires in COVID-19. Study context: Acute-phase and convalescent COVID-19 samples originated in the United States, Italy and Spain. The cDNA or gDNA used as material had been derived from T cells, B-cell-depleted T cells, or PBMCs.

Germline values: CDR1 SGHAT, CDR2 FQDESV (reference sequence). This CDR3 contains 16 residues. Germline trimming cut 5 bases from V and 5 bases from J; bases unmatched to any gene: 6. Original methodology: How many nucleated cells were present was estimated from reference gene primer amplification. Data came from immunoSEQ multiplex PCR; TCRdb stores just in-frame clones and leaves some out. V, J and clone size reflect that table, while D and trimming were determined from the DNA. This table has about 28,000 clones, approximately 86% appearing once. The chain joins TRBV11-1 to TRBJ1-6, with TRBD1 identical over 10 bases. Sequenced: peripheral blood. This TCR derives from a man in his 60s with active COVID-19. The CDR3 region is CASSLPGTGDNSPLHF. DNA of the CDR3: TGTGCCAGCAGCCTTCCAGGGACAGGGGATAATTCACCCCTCCACTTT. Complete variable domain (other parts from reference TRBV11-1 and TRBJ1-6): EAEVAQSPRYKITEKSQAVAFWCDPISGHATLYWYRQILGQGPELLVQFQDESVVDDSQLPKDRFSAERLKGVDSTLKIQPAELGDSAMYLCASSLPGTGDNSPLHFGNGTRLTVT.